This TCR beta chain was captured by sequencing in a study of response to subunit inactivated influenza vaccine (dated by TCRdb to 2016 to 2018). General notes on the study: Deep quantitative T cell receptor repertoire profiling was used in the study to track responses to a trivalent subunit inactivated influenza vaccine. Findings and caveats that apply to the study as a whole: According to the authors, only a limited number of new T cells may be recruited by each seasonal influenza vaccination.

The CDR3 runs 13 amino acids, cysteine and phenylalanine included. Here the CDR3 DNA is all that survives: 39 bases in frame from base 1. Here V drops 3 bases and J drops 4 bases, and the junction holds 2 bases not matched to any gene. CDR1 and CDR2 (SGHTA, FQGTGA) derive from the germline V gene. Remarks on this clonotype: Its antigen remains unidentified. No much larger clone exists at a distance of one base, and base qualities are not known.

Library preparation used RT-PCR. The instrument was an Illumina HiSeq 2500. TCRdb handled the public reads itself, with Q25 trimming in fastp and clone calling in MiXCR, and kept productive beta chains. When rows share a CDR3 protein, they turn into one entry using the most common DNA and genes. Present in this sample are 630,000 or so distinct CDR3 sequences, about 15% of which were seen just once. The ten most abundant clones make up around 10% of the sample. This TCR was recovered from a man aged 45-60 years who received an inactivated influenza vaccine. Donor details come from another sample of the same person, matched by shared clones. The sample in question was PBMCs from blood, obtained roughly 12 days after vaccination. The V and J genes are TRBV7-3 and TRBJ2-5, and 7 junction bases match TRBD1. The encoded CDR3 is CASSFRGSETQYF. The DNA reads as follows: TGTGCCAGCAGCTTCAGGGGGTCAGAGACCCAGTACTTC.